The source of this T cell receptor (beta chain) is a study of metastatic and nonmetastatic thyroid tumors. Prior to thyroid surgery, none of the patients had received any treatment. TCRdb reanalyzed the PCR reads via MiXCR. The sample records tens of thousands of clones, 20% to 25% being singletons. In its sample, this clone was seen a few times. The germline CDR1 and CDR2 sequences are MDHEN and SYDVKM. The CDR3 is 18 residues long. V gave up 3 bases and J gave up 1 base; unmatched junction bases: 15. The genes are TRBV28 and TRBJ2-7; TRBD2 agrees at 7 bases. Input material: blood. The origin of this receptor is a female donor with papillary thyroid cancer or a benign thyroid nodule (not recorded which). Some clones in this sample may be carry-over from other donors' samples. CDR3 sequence reads: CASSLVLLKQGLSYEQYF. The CDR3 region has the DNA TGTGCCAGCAGTTTGGTATTGCTTAAGCAGGGACTATCCTACGAGCAGTACTTC.